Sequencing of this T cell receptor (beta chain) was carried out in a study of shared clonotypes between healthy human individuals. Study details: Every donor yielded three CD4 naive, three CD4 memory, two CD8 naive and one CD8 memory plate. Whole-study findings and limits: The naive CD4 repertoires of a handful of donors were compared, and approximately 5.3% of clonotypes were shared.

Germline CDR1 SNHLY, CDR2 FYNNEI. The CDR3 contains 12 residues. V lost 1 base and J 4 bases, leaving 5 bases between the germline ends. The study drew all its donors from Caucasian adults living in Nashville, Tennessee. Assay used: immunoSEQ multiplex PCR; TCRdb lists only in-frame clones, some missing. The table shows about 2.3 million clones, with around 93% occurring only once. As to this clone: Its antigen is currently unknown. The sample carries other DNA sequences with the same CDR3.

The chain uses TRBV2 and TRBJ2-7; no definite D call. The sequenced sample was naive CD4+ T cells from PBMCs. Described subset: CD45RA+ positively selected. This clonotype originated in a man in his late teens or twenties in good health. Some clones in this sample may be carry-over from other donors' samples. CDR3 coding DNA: TGTGCCAGCAGTGAAGGAGGATACGAGCAGTACTTC. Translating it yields CASSEGGYEQYF.